This passage covers 25 T cell receptor beta chains from one sample sequenced in a study of cytomegalovirus exposure and HLA in healthy donors. PCR used 60 Vbeta primers and 13 Jbeta primers. Only in-frame clones appear in the TCRdb table, and some are missing; sequencing was by immunoSEQ multiplex PCR. The sample shows about 120,000 clones, roughly four fifths of them seen only once. Material: PBMCs. These receptors all stem from a middle-aged man in good health and CMV-seronegative.

The V and J genes are TRBV10-3 and TRBJ2-1; 10 nucleotides line up with TRBD2. V lost 2 bases, J lost 2 bases, and 0 bases stayed unmatched. The CDR3 extends over 15 amino acids. Germline values: CDR1 ENHRY, CDR2 SYGVKD. CDR3 loop: CAISESGGAYNEQFF. The CDR3 DNA follows: TGTGCCATCAGTGAGAGCGGGGGGGCCTACAATGAGCAGTTCTTC.

This clone was counted a single time. This chain uses TRBV7-2 with TRBJ1-2, with 9 bases aligning to TRBD1. This CDR3 spans 13 amino acids. Germline CDR1 is SGHTA and CDR2 is FQGNSA. V lost 5 bases, J lost 8 bases, and 6 bases stayed unmatched. The CDR3 region has the DNA TGTGCCAGCAGCATGGACAGGGGAGGAGGCTACACCTTC. Translating gives CASSMDRGGGYTF.

The V and J genes are TRBV7-6 and TRBJ2-3; 9 nucleotides align to TRBD1. CDR3 length equals 12 residues. The V and J ends lost 5 bases and 14 bases, in that order; junction bases with no gene match: 8. In germline, CDR1 is SGHVS, CDR2 FNYEAQ. The CDR3 reads CASSMGQGQLYF. In DNA, the CDR3 is TGTGCCAGCAGCATGGGACAGGGACAATTGTATTTT.

This chain uses TRBV18 with TRBJ1-3, with D maybe TRBD1 (6 bases). Germline CDR1 KGHSH, CDR2 LQKENI. V lost 3 bases and J lost 0, with 15 bases in between. The CDR3 is made up of 17 amino acids. In nucleotides, the CDR3 is TGTGCCAGCTCACCTTTCGAGGGGGTCTCCTCTGGAAACACCATATATTTT. The encoded protein is CASSPFEGVSSGNTIYF.

The chain uses TRBV29-1 and TRBJ2-4; no definite D call. Trimming removed 6 bases from V and 0 bases from J, with 12 bases in between. Germline CDR1 and CDR2: SQVTM and ANQGSEA. This CDR3 region has 14 residues. Here the CDR3 DNA reads TGCAGCGTCAGACTGACCCTAGCCAAAAACATTCAGTACTTC. Protein product: CSVRLTLAKNIQYF.

The V call is TRBV30, the J call TRBJ1-1; D is possibly TRBD1 (5 bases). Deletions cut 2 bases from V and 0 bases from J, with 10 bases between. In germline, CDR1 is GTSNPN, CDR2 SVGIG (reference sequence). This CDR3 is 14 amino acids long. The CDR3 spells CAWSSQGLNTEAFF. The CDR3 bases are TGTGCCTGGAGTTCCCAGGGTCTGAACACTGAAGCTTTCTTT.

This chain links TRBV7-2 with TRBJ1-5; tentative D call: TRBD1 (6 bases). The germline gives CDR1 SGHTA, CDR2 FQGNSA. Trimming took 3 bases from V and 6 from J, leaving 12 bases between them. The CDR3 sequence is 14 residues long. Here the CDR3 reads CASSFSGGLQPQHF. CDR3 bases: TGTGCCAGCAGCTTCTCCGGGGGGCTTCAGCCCCAGCATTTT. The full variable domain, in which reference TRBV7-2 and TRBJ1-5 provide the parts outside the CDR3, is GAGVSQSPSNKVTEKGKDVELRCDPISGHTALYWYRQSLGQGLEFLIYFQGNSAPDKSGLPSDRFSAERTGGSVSTLTIQRTQQEDSAVYLCASSFSGGLQPQHFGDGTRLSIL.

This sequence joins TRBV29-1 and TRBJ1-3; D is perhaps TRBD1 (5 bases). The CDR3 extends over 14 amino acids. Trimming took off 5 bases at V and 0 bases at J, with 11 bases between the two ends. The germline V gene encodes CDR1 SQVTM and CDR2 ANQGSEA. CDR3 amino acids: CSVQTASSGNTIYF. CDR3 DNA sequence: TGCAGCGTTCAGACAGCTAGCTCTGGAAACACCATATATTTT.

The chain combines TRBV27 with TRBJ1-2; possibly TRBD1 for D (5 bases). Germline loops: CDR1 MNHEY, CDR2 SMNVEV (reference sequence). V lost 6 bases and J 7 bases, leaving 18 bases between the germline ends. This CDR3 is built from 14 residues. CDR3 in amino acids: CASSKPGLTGGYTF. CDR3 nucleotide sequence: TGTGCCAGCAGCAAGCCGGGACTGACGGGTGGCTACACCTTC.

The chain has TRBV9 and TRBJ1-1, with TRBD1 matching 8 bases. Trimming took 6 bases from V and 3 from J; bases not matched to a gene: 4. This CDR3 has 13 amino acids. From germline, CDR1 is SGDLS and CDR2 YYNGEE. CDR3 DNA sequence: TGTGCCAGCAACTACAGGGGGGACACTGAAGCTTTCTTT. Translating it yields CASNYRGDTEAFF.

This clone was detected only a few times. J is TRBJ1-3 and V is TRBV28; no definite D call. This CDR3 is built from 15 residues. Trimming left V 5 bases short and J 4 bases short, with 15 bases between. The germline gives CDR1 MDHEN, CDR2 SYDVKM. DNA for the CDR3: TGTGCCAGCAGTGGCCAGGTCCATCAAGGAAACACCATATATTTT. It yields the protein CASSGQVHQGNTIYF. The whole variable domain, remainder taken from reference TRBV28 and TRBJ1-3, is DVKVTQSSRYLVKRTGEKVFLECVQDMDHENMFWYRQDPGLGLRLIYFSYDVKMKEKGDIPEGYSVSREKKERFSLILESASTNQTSMYLCASSGQVHQGNTIYFGEGSWLTVV.

V gene TRBV10-3 combines with J gene TRBJ1-1, with D tentatively TRBD1 (6 bases). This CDR3 region has 12 residues. Looked up from germline, CDR1 is ENHRY and CDR2 is SYGVKD. V was pared by 10 bases and J by 6 bases, with 15 bases between. The DNA of the CDR3 is TGTGCCACGGCACAGGGTTCAGCTGAAGCTTTCTTT. This gives the protein CATAQGSAEAFF.

The genes are TRBV28 and TRBJ2-1, with D uncertain. This CDR3 is built from 14 residues. Germline values: CDR1 MDHEN, CDR2 SYDVKM. Trimming shortened V by 3 bases and J by 2 bases, and 8 bases separated the two germline ends. In DNA, the CDR3 is TGTGCCAGCAGTTTCAGCCAGGCCTACAATGAGCAGTTCTTC. It specifies CASSFSQAYNEQFF.

CDR3 amino acids: CASSLLPGNTEAFF. In DNA form, the CDR3 reads TGTGCCAGCAGCTTGTTACCGGGGAACACTGAAGCTTTCTTT. The chain employs TRBV5-8 and TRBJ1-1; D is uncertain. The V gene lost 1 base and the J gene lost 1 base, with 8 bases spanning the gap. The V gene's germline CDR1 is SGHTS and CDR2 YDEGEE. The CDR3 loop spans 14 amino acids. Full variable domain (missing parts from reference TRBV5-8 and TRBJ1-1): EAGVTQSPTHLIKTRGQQATLRCSPISGHTSVYWYQQALGLGLQFLLWYDEGEERNRGNFPPRFSGRQFPNYSSELNVNALELEDSALYLCASSLLPGNTEAFFGQGTRLTVV.

V and J are TRBV11-2 and TRBJ2-2, with D hard to call. The V end lost 4 bases, the J end lost 4 bases, and 10 bases lay between the germline ends. CDR1 SGHAT and CDR2 FQNNGV come from the germline V gene. The CDR3 has 14 residues. CDR3 in amino acids: CASSSTASTGELFF. CDR3 DNA sequence: TGTGCCAGCAGCTCTACAGCATCCACCGGGGAGCTGTTTTTT.

The CDR3 sequence: CASRPPGHGGETQYF. CDR3 DNA: TGTGCCAGCCGACCTCCGGGTCACGGGGGAGAGACCCAGTACTTC. This chain links TRBV25-1 with TRBJ2-5; a possible D gene is TRBD2 (6 bases). Deletions cut 8 bases from V and 4 bases from J, with 20 bases between. Germline V gene data show CDR1 as MGHDK and CDR2 as SYGVNS. The CDR3 is made up of 15 amino acids.

This rearrangement joins TRBV4-3 to TRBJ1-5, with 8 bases that match TRBD1. V dropped 4 bases and J dropped 2; count of bases not matched to a gene: 4. Germline V lookup: CDR1 LGHNA, CDR2 YSLEER. The CDR3 loop spans 15 amino acids. CDR3 residues: CASSLAGGRNQPQHF. Here the CDR3 DNA reads TGCGCCAGCAGCCTTGCAGGGGGCCGCAATCAGCCCCAGCATTTT.

This clone has more than one count but fewer than ten. J is TRBJ2-1 and V is TRBV12-5; 9 bases are shared with TRBD2. Trimming removed 6 bases from V and 6 bases from J; junction bases left unmatched: 9. CDR1 is LGHNT and CDR2 is FRNRAP in the germline V gene. The CDR3 consists of 15 residues. For the CDR3, the DNA is TGTGCTAGTGGGGCCGGGGGCGGGAGGGCCAATGAGCAGTTCTTC. This gives the protein CASGAGGGRANEQFF.

This chain connects TRBV7-2 to TRBJ2-5, with TRBD2 matching 14 bases. This CDR3 is built from 17 residues. The V and J ends lost 0 bases and 3 bases, in that order; junction bases with no gene match: 3. From germline, CDR1 is SGHTA and CDR2 FQGNSA. The CDR3 DNA is TGTGCCAGCAGCTTAGCTTGGGGACTAGCGGGAGAAGAGACCCAGTACTTC. Its protein is CASSLAWGLAGEETQYF.

The chain couples TRBV7-9 to TRBJ2-7, with D possibly TRBD2 on 6 matching bases. V was cut by 2 bases and J by 2 bases, with 16 bases left in between. This CDR3 comprises 16 residues. Germline CDR1 SEHNR, CDR2 FQNEAQ (reference sequence). In DNA, the CDR3 is TGTGCCAGCAGCTTATTCCCCGGGACTCTCACCTACGAGCAGTACTTC. Its protein product is CASSLFPGTLTYEQYF.

V usage is TRBV5-4 and J usage is TRBJ2-7, with 10 bases matching TRBD2. The ends lost 1 base at V and 6 bases at J; junction bases unmatched: 4. This CDR3 spans 14 amino acids. In germline, CDR1 is SGHNT, CDR2 YYREEE (reference sequence). The CDR3 is CASSLLAGAGEQYF. The CDR3 DNA follows: TGTGCCAGCAGCTTGCTAGCGGGGGCCGGCGAGCAGTACTTC.

This chain links TRBV5-1 with TRBJ2-7; no clear D. This CDR3 region has 14 residues. V was shortened by 5 bases and J by 0 bases, with 12 bases between the two germline ends. From germline, CDR1 is SGHRS and CDR2 YFSETQ. The CDR3 coding sequence is TGCGCCAGCAGGTCTCAAGTGAGCTCCTACGAGCAGTACTTC. Translated, it gives CASRSQVSSYEQYF.

This clone appeared once. The gene calls are TRBV5-5 and TRBJ2-7; tentative D call: TRBD1 (5 bases). The CDR3 loop spans 14 amino acids. Trimming took 4 bases from V and 3 from J, leaving 14 bases between them. CDR1 is SGHKS and CDR2 is YYEKEE in the germline V gene (reference sequence). The CDR3 region has the DNA TGTGCCAGCAGCGTTGTGCAGGGCGGCTACGAGCAGTACTTC. Translation gives CASSVVQGGYEQYF.

The J gene is TRBJ2-7, the V gene TRBV5-1, with D tentatively TRBD1 (5 bases). Germline V CDR1 and CDR2: SGHRS, YFSETQ. V shed 0 bases and J shed 7 bases, with 11 bases lying between them. The CDR3 is 13 residues long. The CDR3 nucleotides are TGCGCCAGCAGCTTGGGGCAGGGTATTGAGCAGTACTTC. This encodes CASSLGQGIEQYF.

This rearrangement joins TRBV7-2 to TRBJ1-2; D is undetermined. V was cut by 1 base and J by 7 bases, with 13 bases left in between. The CDR3 is made up of 14 amino acids. Germline lookup yields CDR1 SGHTA and CDR2 FQGNSA. CDR3 in amino acids: CASSLVNGDGGYTF. DNA of the CDR3: TGTGCCAGCAGCTTAGTGAATGGAGATGGTGGCTACACCTTC. The complete variable domain, with remaining parts taken from reference TRBV7-2 and TRBJ1-2, reads GAGVSQSPSNKVTEKGKDVELRCDPISGHTALYWYRQSLGQGLEFLIYFQGNSAPDKSGLPSDRFSAERTGGSVSTLTIQRTQQEDSAVYLCASSLVNGDGGYTFGSGTRLTVV.